A selection of T cell receptor beta chains follows, all from one sample in a study of OX40 agonist ivuxolimab in advanced cancers. The repertoire was sequenced with immunoSEQ multiplex PCR; TCRdb's copy has only in-frame clones and lacks some. This table has 70,000 to 95,000 clones, around 86% appearing once. Sequencing used CD4+ or CD8+ T cells sorted from blood, obtained in a trial of the OX40 agonist ivuxolimab. The receptors stem from an adult with an advanced solid tumor such as melanoma, head and neck, liver or kidney cancer. The CDR3 runs from the conserved cysteine through the conserved F or W. D genes are given only for firm matches. The size field is filled for only some rows; it gives once, few, many or a size class.

CASSPRGAQPQHF	TGTGCCAGCAGTCCCAGAGGCGCTCAGCCCCAGCATTTT	TRBV28	.	TRBJ1-5	.
CSVARDSYYEQYF	TGCAGCGTAGCCCGGGACAGTTACTACGAGCAGTACTTC	TRBV29-1	TRBD1	TRBJ2-7	.
CASSLRGSSYNEQFF	TGCGCCAGCAGCTTGAGGGGGAGCTCCTACAATGAGCAGTTCTTC	TRBV5-1	.	TRBJ2-1	.
CASHYPREVEDTQYF	TGTGCCAGCCATTATCCCCGGGAAGTAGAAGATACGCAGTATTTT	TRBV21-1	.	TRBJ2-3	.
CASSNRGPLYGYTF	TGTGCCAGTAGCAACAGGGGGCCCTTGTATGGCTACACCTTC	TRBV19	TRBD1	TRBJ1-2	.
CASSEALMAPGREKLFF	TGTGCCAGCAGTGAAGCGCTTATGGCCCCGGGCCGGGAAAAACTGTTTTTT	TRBV2	.	TRBJ1-4	.
CASSRGGASGAGYTEAFF	TGTGCCAGCAGCCGGGGGGGGGCTTCCGGCGCAGGGTACACTGAAGCTTTCTTT	TRBV5-4	.	TRBJ1-1	.
CASSEAWGLETQYF	TGTGCCAGCAGTGAAGCTTGGGGGCTGGAGACCCAGTACTTC	TRBV6-1	.	TRBJ2-5	.
CASSLWSGLSYEQYF	TGTGCCAGCAGCTTATGGTCTGGGCTATCCTACGAGCAGTACTTC	TRBV7-9	.	TRBJ2-7	.
CASSSTDRVGGYTF	TGTGCCAGCAGCTCGACGGACAGGGTCGGTGGCTACACCTTC	TRBV9	TRBD1	TRBJ1-2	.
CASSLGGVLYGYTF	TGTGCCAGCAGCCTCGGAGGGGTACTCTATGGCTACACCTTC	TRBV5-6	.	TRBJ1-2	.
CASSPSRTGELFF	TGTGCCAGCAGCCCCTCTCGCACCGGGGAGCTGTTTTTT	TRBV7-7	.	TRBJ2-2	once
CSVRRTSTDTQYF	TGCAGCGTTAGGAGGACTAGCACAGATACGCAGTATTTT	TRBV29-1	.	TRBJ2-3	.
CASSVFEGREQYF	TGTGCCAGCAGCGTATTTGAGGGACGCGAGCAGTACTTC	TRBV9	.	TRBJ2-7	once
CASGLRTANTEAFF	TGTGCTAGTGGTTTGAGGACGGCGAACACTGAAGCTTTCTTT	TRBV12-5	.	TRBJ1-1	once
CASSQPPRVDTQYF	TGTGCCAGCAGCCAACCTCCGAGGGTAGATACGCAGTATTTT	TRBV7-2	.	TRBJ2-3	.
CASSQDKGGGFLKTQYF	TGCGCCAGCAGCCAAGATAAGGGAGGGGGCTTTCTCAAGACCCAGTACTTC	TRBV4-1	.	TRBJ2-5	few
CASSPSAYEQYF	TGTGCCAGCAGCCCCTCCGCCTACGAGCAGTACTTC	TRBV9	.	TRBJ2-7	.
CASSLTGTENNEQFF	TGTGCCAGCAGCCTCACCGGGACAGAGAACAATGAGCAGTTCTTC	TRBV9	TRBD1	TRBJ2-1	.
CASSLLQGLDYGYTF	TGCGCCAGCAGCTTGCTTCAGGGCTTGGACTATGGCTACACCTTC	TRBV5-1	.	TRBJ1-2	.
CASSLGQGIRNEQYF	TGCGCCAGCAGCTTGGGACAGGGAATCAGGAACGAGCAGTACTTC	TRBV5-1	TRBD1	TRBJ2-7	.
CASSSNPGQGYEQYF	TGTGCCAGCAGTTCGAACCCGGGACAGGGGTACGAGCAGTACTTC	TRBV27	TRBD1	TRBJ2-7	.
CASSDNRNTEAFF	TGTGCCAGCAGTGATAACCGGAACACTGAAGCTTTCTTT	TRBV2	.	TRBJ1-1	.
CASSLSGTSGNEQFF	TGTGCCAGTAGTTTATCCGGGACTAGCGGGAATGAGCAGTTCTTC	TRBV19	TRBD2	TRBJ2-1	.
CATSRVGNGNGYTF	TGTGCCACCAGCAGAGTTGGGAATGGGAATGGCTACACCTTC	TRBV15	.	TRBJ1-2	.
CASSTPGDGYTF	TGTGCCAGCAGTACACCAGGGGATGGCTACACCTTC	TRBV6-1	.	TRBJ1-2	.
CASSIGPGGGQPQHF	TGTGCCAGTAGTATCGGTCCAGGGGGCGGTCAGCCCCAGCATTTT	TRBV19	TRBD1	TRBJ1-5	.
CASSRDVMGTDTQYF	TGTGCCAGCAGCCGAGATGTGATGGGCACGGATACGCAGTATTTT	TRBV2	.	TRBJ2-3	.
CASSKGQGASPLHF	TGTGCCAGCAGCAAGGGACAGGGGGCTTCACCCCTCCACTTT	TRBV2	TRBD1	TRBJ1-6	.
CASSLDVGGYGYTF	TGTGCCAGCAGCTTAGACGTGGGTGGCTATGGCTACACCTTC	TRBV7-2	.	TRBJ1-2	.
CASSPPDREVTDTQYF	TGTGCCAGCAGCCCCCCAGACAGGGAGGTAACAGATACGCAGTATTTT	TRBV7-9	.	TRBJ2-3	.
CASSWERGEQFF	TGTGCCAGCAGCTGGGAGAGGGGCGAGCAGTTCTTC	TRBV5-4	.	TRBJ2-1	.
CASSSVTGGPTDTQYF	TGCGCCAGCAGCTCTGTGACAGGGGGTCCCACAGATACGCAGTATTTT	TRBV5-1	TRBD1	TRBJ2-3	many
CASRSERGGSGNEQFF	TGTGCCAGCAGGTCCGAGCGGGGGGGCTCGGGCAATGAGCAGTTCTTC	TRBV7-9	TRBD2	TRBJ2-1	.
CASSLVAQWNSPLHF	TGTGCCAGCAGCTTAGTAGCTCAATGGAATTCACCCCTCCACTTT	TRBV11-2	.	TRBJ1-6	.
CASSPDRGSEAFF	TGTGCCAGCAGTCCTGACAGGGGATCTGAAGCTTTCTTT	TRBV4-2	TRBD1	TRBJ1-1	.
CASSLVAGGLSDTQYF	TGTGCCAGCAGTTTAGTAGCGGGAGGTTTGTCGGATACGCAGTATTTT	TRBV27	TRBD2	TRBJ2-3	.
CATSRHSTNTEAFF	TGTGCCACCAGCAGACACAGTACGAACACTGAAGCTTTCTTT	TRBV15	.	TRBJ1-1	.
CASSLGGLREAAGYTF	TGTGCCAGCAGCCTCGGGGGACTAAGGGAGGCAGCTGGCTACACCTTC	TRBV7-9	.	TRBJ1-2	.
CASSQTSGGDQETQYF	TGTGCCAGCAGCCAGACTAGCGGGGGGGATCAAGAGACCCAGTACTTC	TRBV27	TRBD2	TRBJ2-5	.
CASSLRPLDTDTQYF	TGTGCCAGCAGCCTTAGGCCACTTGACACAGATACGCAGTATTTT	TRBV7-6	.	TRBJ2-3	.
CASSLRTANYEQYF	TGTGCCAGCAGTTTAAGGACAGCGAACTACGAGCAGTACTTC	TRBV6-1	.	TRBJ2-7	.
CAGSLIPQETQYF	TGTGCCGGCAGCTTAATCCCCCAAGAGACCCAGTACTTC	TRBV11-2	.	TRBJ2-5	.